This is a list of T cell receptor beta chains from one sample in a study of OX40 agonist ivuxolimab in advanced cancers. Measured with immunoSEQ multiplex PCR; TCRdb has only the in-frame clones, and not every one. The repertoire holds under 25,000 clones, about 80% seen once, with 3% to 4.5% in the top ten. This specimen consisted of CD4+ or CD8+ T cells sorted from blood, obtained in a trial of the OX40 agonist ivuxolimab. These receptors all come from an adult with an advanced solid tumor such as melanoma, head and neck, liver or kidney cancer. The conserved cysteine and the conserved F or W are not part of the CDR3 here.

v_call	j_call	cdr3_length	cdr3_aa
TRBV27	TRBJ2-3	11	ASSPPPGLAQY
TRBV5-8	TRBJ1-4	13	ASSSRGRGSEKLF
TRBV6-5	TRBJ2-7	10	ASQGQAYEQY
TRBV27	TRBJ2-7	14	ASSPRLAGSTYEQY
TRBV29-1	TRBJ2-3	14	SVFSFGSGDTDTQY
TRBV10-2	TRBJ2-1	12	ASTATSAYNEQF
TRBV5-1	TRBJ2-1	11	ASRENGDNEQF
TRBV28	TRBJ1-2	10	ASGKRQVGYT
TRBV18	TRBJ1-1	14	ASSLTLGTGNTEAF
TRBV7-6	TRBJ2-3	14	ASSTGLAGITDTQY
TRBV29-1	TRBJ1-2	12	SVESSAANYGYT
TRBV19	TRBJ1-2	14	ASSIGDRGLDYGYT
TRBV5-4	TRBJ1-2	12	ASSLLGQLYGYT
TRBV5-1	TRBJ1-1	12	ASSGSDSNTEAF
TRBV19	TRBJ1-5	12	ASSSRRDYQPQH
TRBV15	TRBJ2-6	14	ATSREGFSGANVLT
TRBV5-1	TRBJ2-3	14	ASSTSSTPSTDTQY
TRBV2	TRBJ1-4	11	ASSRDGGEKLF
TRBV7-2	TRBJ2-5	14	ASSLAFGAGQETQY
TRBV6-1	TRBJ2-1	13	VSSPTSGRVNEQF
TRBV4-3	TRBJ2-1	13	ASSRGIADNNEQF
TRBV25-1	TRBJ1-2	14	AILSRDRGPNYGYT
TRBV7-7	TRBJ2-6	15	ASSPEGRGAGANVLT
TRBV2	TRBJ1-3	12	ARGLGEAGNTIY
TRBV5-4	TRBJ2-1	12	ASSLQGSYNEQF
TRBV4-1	TRBJ2-3	14	ASSQGAGPSTDTQY
TRBV6-5	TRBJ2-3	11	ASSYQGTDTQY
TRBV6-6	TRBJ2-3	14	ASSYSGGLARDTQY
TRBV28	TRBJ1-5	10	ASNRGNQPQH
TRBV15	TRBJ1-1	13	ATSRVGRMNTEAF
TRBV2	TRBJ1-1	12	ASIKTGNRAEAF
TRBV5-4	TRBJ2-7	10	ASSRGGGEQY
TRBV27	TRBJ2-1	11	ASSLGLLNEQF
TRBV28	TRBJ1-5	13	ASSLLGTGPWPQH
TRBV27	TRBJ2-7	15	ASGMAEGQNFFYEQY
TRBV19	TRBJ1-3	12	ASSRAGGGNTIY
TRBV5-1	TRBJ2-1	13	ASSLDGSPYNEQF
TRBV5-1	TRBJ1-2	11	ASSLAPDYGYT